A selection of T cell receptor beta chains follows, all from one sample in a study of blood T cell repertoires in COVID-19. Only in-frame clones appear in the TCRdb table, and some are missing; sequencing was by immunoSEQ multiplex PCR. The data show around 150,000 clones, 88% seen once. Input material: peripheral blood. All receptors come from a man aged 50-59 years with active or convalescent COVID-19. CDR3s include the opening cysteine and the closing phenylalanine or tryptophan. A D gene is named only where the DNA matches it firmly. Clone size is not always given. Where it is, it says once, few, many or a class for expanded clones.

TRBJ2-3	TRBV3-1/TRBV3-2	.	.	CASSHLADTQYF	TGTGCCAGCAGCCACCTAGCAGATACGCAGTATTTT
TRBJ2-1	TRBV5-1	.	TRBD2	CASSRTSGRMGEQFF	TGCGCCAGCAGCCGGACTAGCGGGAGAATGGGTGAGCAGTTCTTC
TRBJ2-1	TRBV11-1	.	TRBD2	CASSLAGGPGEQFF	TGTGCCAGCAGCTTAGCGGGAGGGCCAGGAGAGCAGTTCTTC
TRBJ1-4	TRBV20-1	.	.	CSASSGTTNEKLFF	TGCAGTGCTAGTTCGGGGACAACTAATGAAAAACTGTTTTTT
TRBJ2-7	TRBV4-2	.	TRBD1	CASSQTPKTGSSYEQYF	TGTGCCAGCAGCCAGACGCCGAAGACAGGGAGCTCCTACGAGCAGTACTTC
TRBJ2-7	TRBV18	.	TRBD1	CASSPGQGGNEQYF	TGTGCCAGCTCACCGGGACAGGGGGGCAACGAGCAGTACTTC
TRBJ1-4	TRBV12-2	.	.	CASRLDRSEKLFF	TGTGCAAGTCGCTTGGACAGATCTGAAAAACTGTTTTTT
TRBJ2-3	TRBV5-5	.	TRBD2	CASSWSTSGRTDTQYF	TGTGCCAGCAGCTGGAGCACTAGCGGGCGCACAGATACGCAGTATTTT
TRBJ2-3	TRBV28	.	.	CASVTGMNTDTQYF	TGTGCCAGCGTCACAGGCATGAACACAGATACGCAGTATTTT
TRBJ2-5	TRBV7-9	.	.	CASSLGHPTVTQYF	TGTGCCAGCAGCTTGGGACACCCGACGGTGACCCAGTACTTC
TRBJ2-1	TRBV7-2	.	TRBD1	CASSLRTGYYNEQFF	TGTGCCAGCAGCTTAAGGACAGGGTATTACAATGAGCAGTTCTTC
TRBJ2-5	TRBV5-6	.	.	CASFPPGTPSQETQYF	TGTGCCAGCTTCCCCCCCGGGACACCTTCACAAGAGACCCAGTACTTC
TRBJ1-5	TRBV5-1	.	TRBD1	CASSFGTGGNQPQHF	TGCGCCAGCAGCTTTGGGACAGGAGGCAATCAGCCCCAGCATTTT
TRBJ1-1	TRBV5-1	once	.	CASSISGSGTEAFF	TGCGCCAGCAGCATATCAGGGTCGGGCACTGAAGCTTTCTTT
TRBJ2-7	TRBV5-1	.	.	CASSLAEEGEQYF	TGCGCCAGCAGCTTGGCCGAGGAGGGAGAGCAGTACTTC
TRBJ2-5	TRBV10-2	.	.	CASSESRETQYF	TGCGCCAGCAGTGAGTCCAGAGAGACCCAGTACTTC
TRBJ1-1	TRBV12-3/TRBV12-4	.	TRBD1	CASSPGTGVLF	TGTGCCAGCAGTCCCGGGACAGGGGTTCTCTTT
TRBJ2-7	TRBV7-3	.	TRBD1	CASSLGTVRSYF	TGTGCCAGCAGCTTGGGGACAGTGCGGAGTTACTTC
TRBJ2-2	TRBV5-4	once	TRBD1	CASSHRGRGTGELFF	TGTGCCAGCAGCCACAGGGGTCGCGGGACCGGGGAGCTGTTTTTT
TRBJ2-1	TRBV4-3	.	TRBD2	CASSQAPPLAGGDNEQFF	TGCGCCAGCAGCCAAGCGCCCCCACTAGCGGGAGGCGACAATGAGCAGTTCTTC
TRBJ2-3	TRBV3-1/TRBV3-2	once	.	CASSQGPGQSDTQYF	TGTGCCAGCAGCCAAGGCCCAGGACAATCAGATACGCAGTATTTT
TRBJ2-1	TRBV5-6	.	TRBD1	CASSRQGYEQFF	TGTGCCAGCAGCCGACAGGGGTATGAGCAGTTCTTC
TRBJ2-4	TRBV28	.	TRBD2	CASSLPSAGLAGGRHIQYF	TGTGCCAGCAGTTTACCGAGCGCGGGACTAGCGGGTGGGAGGCACATTCAGTACTTC
TRBJ1-1	TRBV18	.	.	CASSARTRAGAMGTEAFF	TGTGCCAGCTCAGCCCGGACACGTGCAGGGGCAATGGGAACTGAAGCTTTCTTT
TRBJ2-2	TRBV27	.	.	CASSSQNTGELFF	TGTGCCAGCAGTTCCCAGAACACCGGGGAGCTGTTTTTT
TRBJ2-7	TRBV19	.	TRBD1	CASSSSGGDNTKQYF	TGTGCCAGTAGTTCCTCAGGGGGCGATAATACGAAGCAGTACTTC
TRBJ2-7	TRBV5-5	.	TRBD2	CASSFATSGTYEQYF	TGTGCCAGCAGCTTTGCGACTAGCGGAACCTACGAGCAGTACTTC
TRBJ2-1	TRBV28	.	.	CASTSSGRVDSYNEQFF	TGTGCCAGCACCTCTTCGGGTAGAGTTGACTCCTACAATGAGCAGTTCTTC
TRBJ2-1	TRBV11-1	.	.	CASRIGGVSGNEQFF	TGTGCCAGCAGAATAGGGGGAGTCAGCGGCAATGAGCAGTTCTTC
TRBJ2-5	TRBV10-2	.	.	CASSGWGKETQYF	TGCGCCAGCAGTGGGTGGGGCAAAGAGACCCAGTACTTC
TRBJ1-2	TRBV3-1/TRBV3-2	.	.	CASSPRGVIYGYTF	TGTGCCAGCAGCCCCCGTGGAGTCATCTATGGCTACACCTTC
TRBJ2-3	TRBV28	.	.	CASSQGGTQYF	TGTGCCAGCAGTCAGGGGGGTACGCAGTATTTT
TRBJ2-7	TRBV19	once	.	CASSKKGGDNYEQYF	TGTGCCAGTAGTAAAAAAGGGGGGGACAACTACGAGCAGTACTTC
TRBJ1-1	TRBV6-4	few	.	CATSSPDSEAFF	TGTGCCACCTCGTCCCCCGACAGTGAAGCTTTCTTT
TRBJ2-1	TRBV11-2	few	TRBD2	CASSLWGQRERDEQFF	TGTGCCAGCAGCTTATGGGGCCAGCGGGAGCGTGATGAGCAGTTCTTC
TRBJ1-2	TRBV7-9	.	.	CASSLSGGNRRNYGYTF	TGTGCCAGCAGCTTATCGGGCGGGAACAGGCGGAACTATGGCTACACCTTC
TRBJ1-2	TRBV9	.	TRBD1	CASSDSRQGGNGYTF	TGTGCCAGCAGCGACTCGAGACAGGGTGGAAACGGCTACACCTTC
TRBJ2-7	TRBV4-2	.	TRBD2	CASSHQSGEAYEQYF	TGTGCCAGCAGCCACCAGAGCGGGGAGGCCTACGAGCAGTACTTC
TRBJ1-4	TRBV5-6	once	TRBD1	CASSLGRGRVAEKLFF	TGTGCCAGCAGCTTGGGTAGGGGGCGCGTCGCTGAAAAACTGTTTTTT
TRBJ2-7	TRBV5-1	.	TRBD1	CASSLSGGFGEQYF	TGCGCCAGCAGCTTGTCAGGGGGCTTCGGCGAGCAGTACTTC
TRBJ2-7	TRBV24-1	.	.	CATSESDRNYEQYF	TGTGCCACCAGTGAATCGGACAGAAATTACGAGCAGTACTTC
TRBJ1-6	TRBV5-4	once	TRBD1	CASRPGTGTSSPLHF	TGTGCCAGCAGGCCCGGGACAGGGACAAGTTCACCCCTCCACTTT
TRBJ2-2	TRBV5-4	once	TRBD1	CASSPGTGQVAGELFF	TGTGCCAGCAGCCCCGGGACAGGGCAGGTGGCCGGGGAGCTGTTTTTT
TRBJ2-7	TRBV19	.	.	CASSRGDSTYEQYF	TGTGCCAGTAGTAGGGGTGACAGTACCTACGAGCAGTACTTC
TRBJ1-2	TRBV6-2/TRBV6-3	.	TRBD1	CASSSTTGDRGGGYTF	TGTGCCAGCAGTTCCACGACGGGAGACAGGGGTGGCGGCTACACCTTC
TRBJ2-7	TRBV5-1	.	TRBD2	CASSLGSRTSGTYEQYF	TGCGCCAGCAGCTTGGGAAGCCGGACTAGCGGCACCTACGAGCAGTACTTC
TRBJ2-5	TRBV18	.	TRBD2	CASSPPKVLAGAETQYF	TGTGCCAGCTCACCACCGAAGGTTTTGGCGGGAGCAGAGACCCAGTACTTC
TRBJ2-7	TRBV27	.	TRBD1	CASSLGTGGREQYF	TGTGCCAGCAGTTTAGGGACAGGGGGTCGCGAGCAGTACTTC
TRBJ2-2	TRBV9	few	TRBD1	CASSETGVFGELFF	TGTGCCAGCAGCGAGACAGGGGTCTTTGGGGAGCTGTTTTTT
TRBJ2-7	TRBV18	.	.	CASSPSGGMTYEQYF	TGTGCCAGCTCACCCTCCGGAGGGATGACCTACGAGCAGTACTTC